Presented here are 32 T cell receptor beta chains from one specimen sequenced in a study of read filtering for tumor transcriptome and immune sequencing. Molecular barcoded adaptors covering alpha/delta and beta/gamma chains were used on approximately 440 ng RNA. TCRdb reprocessed the reads via MiXCR and lists one record per CDR3 protein. The table records over 35,000 distinct CDR3 sequences, 10% to 15% of them present only once. Material for sequencing was a population of CD138-negative cells sorted from bone marrow. These receptors all come from a donor at least 40 years old with multiple myeloma.

In regard to this clonotype: One base away lies a much larger clone, so this may be a sequencing read error. The rearrangement links TRBV18 to TRBJ1-1; possible D gene TRBD1, 6 bases. This CDR3 contains 13 residues. The V gene's germline CDR1 is KGHSH and CDR2 LQKENI. The CDR3 loop is CTSSRTAPTEAFF. As DNA, the CDR3 is TGTACCAGCTCGCGGACAGCGCCCACTGAAGCTTTCTTT.

CDR3 loop: CASSESSGYQPQHF. DNA for the CDR3: TGTGCCAGCAGTGAGTCATCGGGTTACCAGCCCCAGCATTTT. The rearrangement uses TRBV2 and TRBJ1-5, with D hard to call. Trimming left V 3 bases short and J 7 bases short, with 13 bases between. This CDR3 is built from 14 residues. Germline V gene data show CDR1 as SNHLY and CDR2 as FYNNEI.

This clonotype appeared many times. The rearrangement joins TRBV2 to TRBJ1-2; D is unresolved. This CDR3 contains 11 residues. Germline CDR1 is SNHLY and CDR2 is FYNNEI. The V end lost 1 base, the J end lost 6 bases, and 3 bases lay between the germline ends. CDR3 loop: CASSEENGYTF. For the CDR3, the DNA is TGTGCCAGCAGTGAAGAAAATGGCTACACCTTC.

This clonotype was found many times. This sequence joins TRBV29-1 and TRBJ1-1; 7 bases are shared with TRBD1. Per the germline V gene, CDR1 is SQVTM and CDR2 is ANQGSEA. This CDR3 has 12 amino acids. V gave up 5 bases and J gave up 4 bases; unmatched junction bases: 4. The CDR3 loop reads CSVPTGATEAFF. In nucleotides, the CDR3 is TGCAGCGTTCCTACAGGGGCCACTGAAGCTTTCTTT.

This clonotype was counted only a few times. The chain carries TRBV4-1 and TRBJ2-2, with unresolved D. Trimming cost V 0 bases and J 5 bases, with 13 bases left between them. The CDR3 has 16 residues. Germline V gene lookup returns CDR1 MGHRA and CDR2 YSYEKL. The CDR3 DNA sequence: TGCGCCAGCAGCCAAGATAAAAGGTTATGGACCGGGGAGCTGTTTTTT. Translated, it gives CASSQDKRLWTGELFF.

The table lists this clonotype with many counts. V is TRBV5-5 and J is TRBJ2-6; possibly TRBD1 for D (5 bases). Germline V gene sequence: CDR1 SGHKS, CDR2 YYEKEE (reference sequence). The CDR3 has 20 residues. V was trimmed by 4 bases and J by 2 bases, leaving 25 bases between them. The DNA for the CDR3 is TGTGCCAGCAGCCCTACTCGTATGACAGATATTCCGGCTGGGGCCAACGTCCTGACTTTC. This gives the protein CASSPTRMTDIPAGANVLTF.

There are many counts of this clonotype. V is TRBV6-6 and J is TRBJ1-5, with D perhaps TRBD1 (6 bases). The ends were cut back, 2 bases at V and 4 bases at J, with 18 bases in the middle. Looked up from germline, CDR1 is MNHNY and CDR2 is SVGAGI (reference sequence). The CDR3 sequence is 17 residues long. Here the CDR3 DNA reads TGTGCCAGCAGTTACCTGGGGGCACTGGATGGGAATCAGCCCCAGCATTTT. It encodes CASSYLGALDGNQPQHF.

There are many counts of this clonotype. In this CDR3 the conserved last residue, phenylalanine or tryptophan, is missing, so a read error is likely. The CDR3 is CASSQDVLARVEQFL. Written as DNA, the CDR3 is TGTGCCAGCAGCCAAGATGTTCTAGCTCGGGTAGAGCAGTTCCTC. The chain couples TRBV3-1 to TRBJ2-1; the D gene is possibly TRBD2 (5 bases). The CDR3 has 15 amino acids. CDR1 is LGHDT and CDR2 is YNNKEL in the germline V gene (reference sequence). Trimming removed 0 bases at V and 10 bases at J, with 16 bases between.

This clonotype was counted at least ten times. The chain links TRBV5-1 to TRBJ2-1; D gene unclear. V gave up 2 bases and J gave up 9 bases, with 15 bases separating them. There are 14 residues in the CDR3. Germline V gene lookup returns CDR1 SGHRS and CDR2 YFSETQ. The CDR3 region is CASSFRAPRSEQFF. The CDR3 bases are TGCGCCAGCAGCTTTAGGGCCCCGAGGTCTGAGCAGTTCTTC.

This clonotype was found many times. At one end the junction does not follow the germline gene, possibly because of a read error. This sequence joins TRBV2 and TRBJ2-1, with D maybe TRBD2 (5 bases). CDR1 is SNHLY and CDR2 is FYNNEI in the germline V gene. There are 14 residues in the CDR3. CDR3 residues: CASTRGSSYNEQFF. The CDR3 nucleotides read TGTGCTAGCACACGGGGAAGCTCCTACAATGAGCAGTTCTTC.

This clonotype was recorded only once. Since a much larger clone is just one base distant, this may be a read error. The conserved phenylalanine or tryptophan normally closing the CDR3 is absent here, so this likely arose from a read error. This chain links TRBV7-2 with TRBJ2-5; TRBD2 matches 7 bases. The CDR3 consists of 15 residues. Germline-derived CDR1 and CDR2 are SGHTA and FQGNSA. V was pared by 1 base and J by 2 bases, with 4 bases of the junction left unmatched. This CDR3 is CASSLVAGLQETQYL. The CDR3, as DNA: TGTGCCAGCAGCTTAGTGGCGGGACTACAAGAGACCCAGTACCTC.

Comments on this clonotype: A much larger clone differs by one base, so this may be a read error. The chain joins TRBV29-1 to TRBJ2-7; 10 nucleotides align to TRBD2. This CDR3 spans 13 amino acids. Germline CDR1 is SQVTM and CDR2 is ANQGSEA. V lost 4 bases and J lost 4; bases outside the gene matches: 4. As DNA, the CDR3 is TGCAGCGTTGCTCTAGCGGGGGCTTACGAGCAGTACTTC. Amino acids: CSVALAGAYEQYF.

The chain couples TRBV19 to TRBJ1-5; TRBD1 matches at 7 bases. Germline assignment: CDR1 LNHDA and CDR2 SQIVND (reference sequence). CDR3 length equals 15 residues. The V gene end was trimmed by 4 bases and the J gene end by 3 bases; junction bases not matched to a gene: 6. CDR3 protein: CASSTGQAYNQPQHF. CDR3 sequence (DNA): TGTGCCAGTAGTACAGGACAGGCCTACAATCAGCCCCAGCATTTT. Filled out from reference TRBV19 and TRBJ1-5, the complete variable domain reads DGGITQSPKYLFRKEGQNVTLSCEQNLNHDAMYWYRQDPGQGLRLIYYSQIVNDFQKGDIAEGYSVSREKKESFPLTVTSAQKNPTAFYLCASSTGQAYNQPQHFGDGTRLSIL.

As for this clonotype: A much larger clone lies a single base off, so this may be a read error. J is TRBJ2-7 and V is TRBV5-6, with D tentatively TRBD1 or TRBD2 (5 bases each). The CDR3 covers 12 residues. Germline loops: CDR1 SGHDT, CDR2 YYEEEE. The CDR3 loop is CASGTGTYEQSF. DNA for the CDR3: TGTGCCAGCGGGACCGGCACCTACGAGCAGTCCTTC. Supplemented by reference TRBV5-6 and TRBJ2-7, the full variable domain reads DAGVTQSPTHLIKTRGQQVTLRCSPKSGHDTVSWYQQALGQGPQFIFQYYEEEERQRGNFPDRFSGHQFPNYSSELNVNALLLGDSALYLCASGTGTYEQSFGPGTRLTVT.

This sequence joins TRBV27 and TRBJ2-5; TRBD1 is a possible D gene (8 bases). Germline V CDR1 and CDR2: MNHEY, SMNVEV (reference sequence). Trimming removed 3 bases at V and 4 bases at J, with 12 bases between. CDR3 length: 14 amino acids. Here the CDR3 reads CASSFNRGGETQYF. DNA for the CDR3: TGTGCCAGCAGTTTCAACAGGGGGGGAGAGACCCAGTACTTC.

The sample holds many counts of this clonotype. V gene TRBV15 combines with J gene TRBJ2-7; tentatively, D is TRBD1 (5 bases). Trimming left V 0 bases short and J 7 bases short, with 10 bases between. This CDR3 comprises 13 residues. Germline CDR1 is LNHNV and CDR2 is YYDKDF (reference sequence). CDR3 protein: CATSRDAPGEQYF. The CDR3 DNA reads TGTGCCACCAGCAGAGATGCGCCAGGGGAGCAGTACTTC.

Remarks on this clonotype: Relative to the germline gene, one junction end is altered; a read error may explain this. The chain carries TRBV11-2 and TRBJ1-1, with D possibly TRBD1 on 5 matching bases. In germline, CDR1 is SGHAT, CDR2 FQNNGV. This CDR3 has 19 residues. The CDR3, as DNA: TGTGCCAGCAGCCTAGATCGGTTATCGGCGGGGGGGATGAACACTGAAGCTCTCTTT. It specifies CASSLDRLSAGGMNTEALF.

At least ten counts were recorded for this clonotype. This chain connects TRBV3-1 to TRBJ2-7; D might be TRBD1 or TRBD2, each matching 5 bases. The CDR3 runs to 14 residues. The ends were cut back, 5 bases at V and 4 bases at J, with 15 bases in the middle. The germline V gene has CDR1 LGHDT and CDR2 YNNKEL (reference sequence). The CDR3 DNA sequence: TGTGCCAGCAGCGGGGGACGATCCGGATACGAGCAGTACTTC. Translated, it gives CASSGGRSGYEQYF.

The sample holds many counts of this clonotype. V and J are TRBV21-1 and TRBJ2-6; the table gives TRBD1 as D, unverified against the DNA. TRBV21-1 is shown as a pseudogene. The CDR3 covers 14 residues. The CDR3 reads CASEYRAGANVLTF. DNA for the CDR3: TGTGCCAGCGAATACAGGGCTGGGGCCAACGTCCTGACTTTC.

The rearrangement uses TRBV5-1 and TRBJ1-1; D is possibly TRBD1 (6 bases). V dropped 6 bases and J dropped 4 bases, with 13 bases sitting between them. The CDR3 is 13 amino acids. Looked up from germline, CDR1 is SGHRS and CDR2 is YFSETQ. The CDR3 reads CASKQQGPTEAFF. The CDR3 DNA follows: TGCGCCAGCAAGCAACAGGGCCCCACTGAAGCTTTCTTT.

Details on this clonotype: Being one base from a much bigger clone, this may be a read error. J is TRBJ1-1 and V is TRBV10-3, with a tentative D call TRBD1 (5 bases). CDR1 is ENHRY and CDR2 is SYGVKD in the germline V gene. The CDR3 is 13 amino acids. In nucleotides, the CDR3 is TGTGCCATCAGTGGGGTGCAGGACACTGAAGCTCTCTTT. It encodes CAISGVQDTEALF.

This clonotype was observed many times. The V and J genes are TRBV20-1 and TRBJ2-6; D is unresolved. Germline loops: CDR1 DFQATT, CDR2 SNEGSKA (reference sequence). The CDR3 length is 15 residues. The V end was cut by 3 bases, the J end by 0 bases, with 9 bases between. For the CDR3, the DNA is TGCAGTGCTAGTACCACGAGCTCTGGGGCCAACGTCCTGACTTTC. Translating it yields CSASTTSSGANVLTF.

This clonotype was counted many times. The rearrangement joins TRBV3-1 to TRBJ1-5; D gene ambiguous. CDR3 size: 15 residues. Trimming removed 0 bases from V and 5 bases from J, with 11 bases in between. Per germline, CDR1 LGHDT and CDR2 YNNKEL (reference sequence). In nucleotides, the CDR3 is TGTGCCAGCAGCCAAGATTACGGGCCCTATCAGCCCCAGCATTTT. Amino acids: CASSQDYGPYQPQHF.

Many counts were recorded for this clonotype. This sequence joins TRBV2 and TRBJ2-1; D gene unclear. The CDR3 has 12 amino acids. Trimming pared 6 bases from V and 4 bases from J, leaving 7 bases between. Germline CDR1 is SNHLY and CDR2 is FYNNEI. The CDR3: CASRNSYNEQFF. CDR3 DNA sequence: TGTGCCAGCAGAAACAGTTACAATGAGCAGTTCTTC.

Turning to this clonotype: The conserved final phenylalanine or tryptophan is absent from the CDR3, which likely points to a read error. The chain has TRBV30 and TRBJ2-3; D is uncertain. This CDR3 comprises 10 residues. Deletions cut 5 bases from V and 6 bases from J, with 6 bases between. Germline V gene lookup returns CDR1 GTSNPN and CDR2 SVGIG (reference sequence). The CDR3 DNA is TGTGCCTGGGGTCCGGATACGCAGTATATT. It specifies CAWGPDTQYI.

This clonotype was detected only a few times. Just one base apart from a much larger clone, this may be a read error. V and J are TRBV12-3 or TRBV12-4 and TRBJ2-7; 9 positions agree with TRBD1. The ends lost 6 bases at V and 6 bases at J; junction bases unmatched: 9. This CDR3 is built from 14 residues. The CDR3 bases are TGTGCCAGCAGGCCCGGACAGGGGATGAGCGAGCAGTACTTC. It is translated as CASRPGQGMSEQYF.

This chain joins TRBV29-1 and TRBJ1-1; possible D gene TRBD1, 6 bases. Germline V lookup: CDR1 SQVTM, CDR2 ANQGSEA. This CDR3 has 13 residues. V lost 7 bases, J lost 2 bases, and 14 bases lay in between. This CDR3 reads CSAWEGVNTEAFF. The CDR3 DNA is TGCAGCGCATGGGAGGGGGTTAACACTGAAGCTTTCTTT.

This clonotype was found many times. The chain links TRBV29-1 to TRBJ1-2; the D gene is possibly TRBD1 (5 bases). CDR1 SQVTM and CDR2 ANQGSEA come from the germline V gene. Trimming cost V 6 bases and J 3 bases, with 11 bases left between them. CDR3 size: 12 residues. CDR3 nucleotides: TGCAGCGTAGTCAGGGATTACTATGGCTACACCTTC. Its translation is CSVVRDYYGYTF.

This clonotype appeared a few times. A much more abundant neighbour one base away suggests this may be a read error. Lacking the conserved final phenylalanine or tryptophan, this CDR3 likely reflects a read error. The chain is built from TRBV20-1 and TRBJ1-5, with D maybe TRBD1 (6 bases). Germline V lookup: CDR1 DFQATT, CDR2 SNEGSKA (reference sequence). This CDR3 contains 12 residues. V was shortened by 6 bases and J by 7 bases, with 13 bases between the two germline ends. CDR3 region: CSAHRVFQPQHL. The CDR3, as DNA: TGCAGTGCCCACAGGGTCTTCCAGCCCCAGCATCTT.

On this clonotype: It is likely a read error: a sequence one base away is far more abundant. The V call is TRBV4-2, the J call TRBJ2-5; TRBD2 might be the D (5 bases). Germline CDR1 reads LGHNA; CDR2 reads YNFKEQ. CDR3 length: 15 residues. V lost 5 bases and J lost 2, with 15 bases in between. DNA for the CDR3: TGTGCCAGCAGCTCCATAGCGAGGAGACAAGAGACCCAGTACTTC. As protein: CASSSIARRQETQYF.

The table lists this clonotype with many counts. The genes are TRBV4-1 and TRBJ2-1, with a possible D match to TRBD1 (5 bases). Looked up from germline, CDR1 is MGHRA and CDR2 is YSYEKL. The V gene lost 0 bases and the J gene lost 6 bases, with 18 bases spanning the gap. The CDR3 is 17 amino acids. CDR3 amino acids: CASSQDRWENTGNEQFF. Here the CDR3 DNA reads TGCGCCAGCAGCCAAGATCGATGGGAAAACACAGGCAATGAGCAGTTCTTC.

Remarks on this clonotype: This may stem from a read error, because a much larger clone lies one nucleotide away. V is TRBV28 and J is TRBJ1-2; D is unresolved. Germline lookup yields CDR1 MDHEN and CDR2 SYDVKM. The CDR3 runs 11 residues. V lost 2 bases, J lost 4 bases, and 2 bases lay in between. The CDR3 sequence is CASSLIYGYTF. In nucleotides, the CDR3 is TGTGCCAGCAGTTTAATCTATGGCTACACCTTC.